This T cell receptor beta chain was sequenced for a study of shared clonotypes between healthy human individuals. On the study more broadly: CD8 memory received one plate per donor, CD8 naive two, CD4 memory three and CD4 naive three.

Germline lookup yields CDR1 ENHRY and CDR2 SYGVKD. V was cut by 0 bases and J by 4 bases, with 15 bases left in between. This CDR3 is built from 17 residues. A remark on this clone: Its cognate antigen is unknown.

Findings and caveats of the study: Exclusively blood specimens were collected; tissue repertoires likely differ. An effect of sequencing depth on clonotype sharing among donors was expected.

The data were produced by immunoSEQ multiplex PCR, yet TCRdb's version contains in-frame clones alone and is incomplete. This sample carries approximately 1.9 million clones, about 94% of them seen once, and the ten largest clones take 1.5% to 2%. Naive CD8 cells lacked CD45RO and underwent positive selection for CCR7, leaving out terminally differentiated effector memory CD45RA+ cells. The rearrangement uses TRBV10-3 and TRBJ2-2; D might be TRBD2 (6 bases). Source material: naive CD8+ T cells from PBMCs. This clonotype was sampled from a man younger than 35 in good health. Some clones in this sample may be carry-over from other donors' samples. The CDR3 sequence is CAISESAGTYITGELFF. In DNA form, the CDR3 reads TGTGCCATCAGTGAGTCGGCCGGGACTTACATCACCGGGGAGCTGTTTTTT.